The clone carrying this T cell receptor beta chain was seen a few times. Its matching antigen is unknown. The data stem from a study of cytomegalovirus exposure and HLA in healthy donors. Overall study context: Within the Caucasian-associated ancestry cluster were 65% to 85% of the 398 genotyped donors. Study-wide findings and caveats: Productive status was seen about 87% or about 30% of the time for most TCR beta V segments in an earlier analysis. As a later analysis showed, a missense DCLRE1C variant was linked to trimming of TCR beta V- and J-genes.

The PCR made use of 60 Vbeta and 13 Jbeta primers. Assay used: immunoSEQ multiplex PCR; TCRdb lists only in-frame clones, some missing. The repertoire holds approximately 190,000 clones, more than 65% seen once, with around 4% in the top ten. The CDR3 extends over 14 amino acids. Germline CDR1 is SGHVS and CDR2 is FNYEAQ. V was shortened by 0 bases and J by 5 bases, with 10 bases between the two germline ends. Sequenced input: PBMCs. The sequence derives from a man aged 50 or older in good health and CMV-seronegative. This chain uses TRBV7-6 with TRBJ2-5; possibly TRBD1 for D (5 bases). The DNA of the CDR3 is TGTGCCAGCAGCTTAGCAGGGGTGGGCGAGACCCAGTACTTC. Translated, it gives CASSLAGVGETQYF.